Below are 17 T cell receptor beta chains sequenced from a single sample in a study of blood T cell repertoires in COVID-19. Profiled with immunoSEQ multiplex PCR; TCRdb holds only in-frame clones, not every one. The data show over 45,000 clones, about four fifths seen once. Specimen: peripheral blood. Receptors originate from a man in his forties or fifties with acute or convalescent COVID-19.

CDR3 region: CASSPRGAATQYF. CDR3 coding DNA: TGTGCCAGCAGTCCTCGTGGAGCGGCGACCCAGTACTTC. The chain combines TRBV6-5 with TRBJ2-5; a weak D match, TRBD2 (5 bases). Trimming stripped 5 bases from V and 7 bases from J, with 14 bases between. Germline V gives CDR1 MNHEY, CDR2 SVGAGI. This CDR3 has 13 amino acids.

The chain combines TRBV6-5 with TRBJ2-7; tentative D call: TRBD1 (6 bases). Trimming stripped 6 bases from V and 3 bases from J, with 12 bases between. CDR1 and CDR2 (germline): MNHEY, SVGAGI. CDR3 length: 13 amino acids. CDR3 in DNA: TGTGCCAGCAGCCGGGACAATTTCTACGAGCAGTACTTC. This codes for CASSRDNFYEQYF.

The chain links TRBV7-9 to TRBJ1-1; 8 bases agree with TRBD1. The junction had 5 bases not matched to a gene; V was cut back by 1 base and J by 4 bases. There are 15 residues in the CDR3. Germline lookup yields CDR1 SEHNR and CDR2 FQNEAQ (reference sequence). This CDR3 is CASSLETGVGTEAFF. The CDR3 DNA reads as TGTGCCAGCAGCTTAGAGACAGGGGTGGGCACTGAAGCTTTCTTT.

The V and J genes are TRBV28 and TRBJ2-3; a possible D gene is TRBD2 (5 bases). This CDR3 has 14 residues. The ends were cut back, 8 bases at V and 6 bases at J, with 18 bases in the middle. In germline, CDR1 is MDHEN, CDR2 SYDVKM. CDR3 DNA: TGTGCCAGCGTTCCCCGGGGTAGGGAGGATACGCAGTATTTT. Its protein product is CASVPRGREDTQYF. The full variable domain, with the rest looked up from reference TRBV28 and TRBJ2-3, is DVKVTQSSRYLVKRTGEKVFLECVQDMDHENMFWYRQDPGLGLRLIYFSYDVKMKEKGDIPEGYSVSREKKERFSLILESASTNQTSMYLCASVPRGREDTQYFGPGTRLTVL.

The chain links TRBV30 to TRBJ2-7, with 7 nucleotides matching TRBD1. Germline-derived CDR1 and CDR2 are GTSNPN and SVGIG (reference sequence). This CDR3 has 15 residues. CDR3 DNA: TGTGGAGATCACACCCGGGACAGATTCTCCTACGAGCAGTACTTC. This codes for CGDHTRDRFSYEQYF.

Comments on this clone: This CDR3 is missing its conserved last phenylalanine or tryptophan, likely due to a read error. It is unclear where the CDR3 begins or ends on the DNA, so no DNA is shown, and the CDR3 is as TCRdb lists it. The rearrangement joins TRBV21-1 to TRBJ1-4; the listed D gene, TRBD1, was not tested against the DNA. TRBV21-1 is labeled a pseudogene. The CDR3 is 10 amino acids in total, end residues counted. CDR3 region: CASHGTFYIL.

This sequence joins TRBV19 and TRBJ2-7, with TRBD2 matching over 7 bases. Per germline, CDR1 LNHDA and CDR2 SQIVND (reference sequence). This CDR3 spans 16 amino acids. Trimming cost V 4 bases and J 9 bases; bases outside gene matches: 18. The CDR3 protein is CASSTFPGTGTIWQYF. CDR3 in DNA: TGTGCCAGTAGTACCTTCCCCGGGACGGGGACTATCTGGCAGTACTTC.

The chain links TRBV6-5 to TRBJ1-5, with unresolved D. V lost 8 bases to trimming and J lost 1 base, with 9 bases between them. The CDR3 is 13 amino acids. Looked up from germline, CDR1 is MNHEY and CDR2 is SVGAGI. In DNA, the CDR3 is TGTGCCAGCGTAGGCAGGAGCAATCAGCCCCAGCATTTT. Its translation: CASVGRSNQPQHF.

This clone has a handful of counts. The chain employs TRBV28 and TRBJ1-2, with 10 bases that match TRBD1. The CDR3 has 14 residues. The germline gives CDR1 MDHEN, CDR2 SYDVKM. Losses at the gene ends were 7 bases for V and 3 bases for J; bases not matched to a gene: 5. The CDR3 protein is CASKRDRGYYGYTF. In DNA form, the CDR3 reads TGTGCCAGCAAAAGGGACAGGGGCTACTATGGCTACACCTTC.

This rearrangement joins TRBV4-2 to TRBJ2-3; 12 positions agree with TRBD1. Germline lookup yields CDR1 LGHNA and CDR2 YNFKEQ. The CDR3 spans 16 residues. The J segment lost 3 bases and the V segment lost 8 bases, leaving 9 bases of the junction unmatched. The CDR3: CASQGGTGGWTDTQYF. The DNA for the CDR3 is TGTGCCAGCCAAGGAGGGACAGGGGGCTGGACAGATACGCAGTATTTT.

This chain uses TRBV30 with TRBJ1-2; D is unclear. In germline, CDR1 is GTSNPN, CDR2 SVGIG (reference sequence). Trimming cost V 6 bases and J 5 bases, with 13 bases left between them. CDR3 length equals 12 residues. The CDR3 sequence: CACSRRRYGYTF. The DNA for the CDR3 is TGTGCCTGTAGCAGAAGGCGATATGGCTACACCTTC.

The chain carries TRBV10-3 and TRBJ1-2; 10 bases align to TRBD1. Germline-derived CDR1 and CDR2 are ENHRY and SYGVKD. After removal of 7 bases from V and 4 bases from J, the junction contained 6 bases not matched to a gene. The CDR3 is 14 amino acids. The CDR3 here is CAINGQGVAYGYTF. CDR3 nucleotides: TGTGCCATCAATGGACAGGGGGTCGCCTATGGCTACACCTTC.

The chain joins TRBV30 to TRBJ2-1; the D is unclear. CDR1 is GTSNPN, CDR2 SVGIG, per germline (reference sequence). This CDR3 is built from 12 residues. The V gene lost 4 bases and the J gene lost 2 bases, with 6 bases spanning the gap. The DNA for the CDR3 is TGTGCCTGGACAGGTCCCTACAATGAGCAGTTCTTC. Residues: CAWTGPYNEQFF.

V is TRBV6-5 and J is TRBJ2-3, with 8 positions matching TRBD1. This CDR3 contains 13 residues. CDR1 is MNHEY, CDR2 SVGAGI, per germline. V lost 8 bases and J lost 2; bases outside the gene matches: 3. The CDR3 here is CASGTGDTDTQYF. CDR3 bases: TGTGCCAGCGGGACAGGAGACACAGATACGCAGTATTTT.

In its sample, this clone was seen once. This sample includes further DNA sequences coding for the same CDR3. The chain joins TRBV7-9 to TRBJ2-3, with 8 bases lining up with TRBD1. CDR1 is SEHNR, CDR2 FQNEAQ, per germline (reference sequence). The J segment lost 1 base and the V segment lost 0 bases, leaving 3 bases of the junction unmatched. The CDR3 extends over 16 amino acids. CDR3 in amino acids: CASSLALQGGTDTQYF. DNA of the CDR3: TGTGCCAGCAGCTTAGCCCTACAGGGGGGCACAGATACGCAGTATTTT.

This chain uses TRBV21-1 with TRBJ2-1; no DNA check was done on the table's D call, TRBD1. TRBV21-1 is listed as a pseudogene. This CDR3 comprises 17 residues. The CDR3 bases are TGTGCCAGCAGCAAAGCGCTGCCCAGGGCTCCGTGCAATGAGCAGTTCTTC. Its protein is CASSKALPRAPCNEQFF.

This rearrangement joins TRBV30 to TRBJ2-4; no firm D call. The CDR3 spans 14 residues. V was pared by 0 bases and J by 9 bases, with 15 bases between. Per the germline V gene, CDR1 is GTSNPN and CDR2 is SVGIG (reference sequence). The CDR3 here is CAWSVDRLRVIQYF. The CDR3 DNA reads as TGTGCCTGGAGTGTAGATCGTCTCCGGGTCATTCAGTACTTC.